The sample holds many counts of the clone carrying this TCR beta chain. Its antigen remains unknown. Subjects with ophthalmopathy showed a Clinical Activity Score no lower than 3, a NOSPECS grade no lower than 4, and a duration shorter than 3 months. CDR3 size: 15 residues. V was trimmed by 0 bases and J by 4 bases, leaving 10 bases between them. Germline loops: CDR1 LNHNV, CDR2 YYDKDF (reference sequence). RNA transcripts yielded amplified TCR beta CDR3 regions. The HTBI primer set was used in a first-round RT-PCR of the TCR CDR3. TCRdb used MiXCR to reprocess the multiplex PCR reads, holding one entry per CDR3 protein. The table lists 390,000 or so distinct CDR3 sequences, 14% to 15% of them singletons. The data were obtained in a study of T cells in Graves' hyperthyroidism and ophthalmopathy. Study-wide context: Peripheral blood specimens were obtained at initial diagnosis, prior to any treatment.

Findings and caveats of the study: In the blood, most expanded thyroid clonotypes above 0.001 appeared as well. A 13 V-J signature model discriminated ophthalmopathy versus stable hyperthyroidism.

V and J are TRBV15 and TRBJ2-1; D not certain. Sequenced: blood. This receptor was identified in a man younger than 30 with Graves' ophthalmopathy. The CDR3 DNA sequence: TGTGCCACCAGCAGAGATCCGGCGACGTACAATGAGCAGTTCTTC. Encoded protein: CATSRDPATYNEQFF. The full variable domain, with the rest looked up from reference TRBV15 and TRBJ2-1, is DAMVIQNPRYQVTQFGKPVTLSCSQTLNHNVMYWYQQKSSQAPKLLFHYYDKDFNNEADTPDNFQSRRPNTSFCFLDIRSPGLGDTAMYLCATSRDPATYNEQFFGPGTRLTVL.